This T cell receptor beta chain appears in the sequencing data of a study of blood T cell repertoires in COVID-19. Per germline, CDR1 MNHEY and CDR2 SMNVEV (reference sequence). The CDR3 runs 15 residues. Trimming cost V 4 bases and J 5 bases, with 17 bases left between them. Libraries were prepared by immunoSEQ multiplex PCR; TCRdb keeps only in-frame clonotypes and omits some of them. The table shows approximately 180,000 clones, with about 75% occurring only once. This chain links TRBV27 with TRBJ1-1, with a possible D match to TRBD1 (5 bases). The clonotype originates from a woman in her seventies with acute or convalescent COVID-19. Sequencing was done on a sample of peripheral blood. The DNA for the CDR3 is TGTGCCAGCAGTTCCTTCGGGGACTCGGGGACTGAAGCTTTCTTT. Translation: CASSSFGDSGTEAFF.